Reported below is one T cell receptor (beta chain). Diagnosis rested on symptoms, serum thyroxine and TRAb, thyroid ultrasound, and orbital computed tomography. This CDR3 has 13 amino acids. Trimming cost V 9 bases and J 6 bases, with 12 bases left between them. CDR1 is LNHDA, CDR2 SQIVND, per germline (reference sequence). Researchers took RNA transcripts and amplified the TCR beta CDR3 regions from them. RT-PCR in the first round (using the HTBI primer set) targeted the TCR CDR3. TCRdb re-analysed the multiplex PCR reads in MiXCR, keeping a single row per CDR3 protein. The sample lists hundreds of thousands of distinct CDR3 sequences; over 12% were seen once. The entry originates in a study of T cells in Graves' hyperthyroidism and ophthalmopathy.

The sample comprised blood. This rearrangement joins TRBV19 to TRBJ1-6; D gene ambiguous. The clonotype comes from a man younger than 35 with Graves' ophthalmopathy. CDR3 DNA: TGTGCCAGAAAGAACCCATTTAATTCACCCCTCCACTTT. Amino acids: CARKNPFNSPLHF.